A single sample gave rise to the 16 T cell receptor beta chains below, sequenced in a study of Graves' ophthalmopathy and Graves' hyperthyroidism. Transcripts of RNA were the source for amplifying TCR beta CDR3 regions. The first round was an RT-PCR with HTBI primers, and the second round was a multiplex PCR. TCRdb used MiXCR to reprocess the multiplex PCR reads, holding one entry per CDR3 protein. The sample consists of approximately 480,000 distinct CDR3 sequences, roughly 14% of them appearing once. Sequencing was performed on blood. Every receptor here comes from a woman in her thirties with Graves' ophthalmopathy.

This clonotype was observed at least ten times. The chain joins TRBV4-1 to TRBJ2-7; D is perhaps TRBD2 (5 bases). Germline V gene sequence: CDR1 MGHRA, CDR2 YSYEKL. The CDR3 spans 14 residues. The V and J ends lost 0 bases and 5 bases respectively, with 11 bases between them. The CDR3 DNA reads as TGCGCCAGCAGCCAAGAACCCCGGCGGGACGAGCAGTACTTC. It codes for CASSQEPRRDEQYF.

Many counts were recorded for this clonotype. The V call is TRBV6-1, the J call TRBJ2-7; TRBD1 matches at 9 bases. CDR1 MNHNS and CDR2 SASEGT come from the germline V gene. Trimming took 0 bases from V and 3 from J; bases not matched to a gene: 3. The CDR3 sequence is 15 residues long. DNA for the CDR3: TGTGCCAGCAGTGAAGCGGGGACAGGGATCTACGAGCAGTACTTC. It yields the protein CASSEAGTGIYEQYF.

This clonotype occurred many times. The chain links TRBV20-1 to TRBJ2-7; 8 bases are shared with TRBD2. V was clipped by 6 bases and J by 2 bases; unmatched bases: 9. The CDR3 extends over 14 amino acids. Looked up from germline, CDR1 is DFQATT and CDR2 is SNEGSKA (reference sequence). CDR3 sequence reads: CSARTSGQTYEQYF. The DNA for the CDR3 is TGCAGTGCGAGAACTAGCGGACAAACCTACGAGCAGTACTTC.

The table lists this clonotype with many counts. The J gene is TRBJ2-6, the V gene TRBV10-3; 7 bases match TRBD2. This CDR3 contains 16 residues. Trimming took 4 bases from V and 0 from J; bases not matched to a gene: 3. The germline V gene encodes CDR1 ENHRY and CDR2 SYGVKD. Written as DNA, the CDR3 is TGTGCCATCAGTGCTACTAGCGCCTCTGGGGCCAACGTCCTGACTTTC. Its translation is CAISATSASGANVLTF.

This clonotype was observed at least ten times. This chain uses TRBV28 with TRBJ2-5, with D tentatively TRBD1 or TRBD2 (6 bases each). V lost 4 bases and J 5 bases, leaving 8 bases between the germline ends. This CDR3 has 12 residues. CDR1 MDHEN and CDR2 SYDVKM come from the germline V gene. The CDR3 nucleotides are TGTGCCAGCAGTTCCGGGGGCGAGACCCAGTACTTC. Translating gives CASSSGGETQYF.

V usage is TRBV7-2 and J usage is TRBJ2-5; D possibly corresponds to TRBD2 (7 bases). The CDR3 contains 15 residues. Germline loops: CDR1 SGHTA, CDR2 FQGNSA. Trimming took off 4 bases at V and 2 bases at J, with 14 bases between the two ends. The CDR3: CASSWGGTQQETQYF. The CDR3 DNA is TGTGCCAGCAGCTGGGGGGGGACACAACAAGAGACCCAGTACTTC. The full variable domain, in which reference TRBV7-2 and TRBJ2-5 provide the parts outside the CDR3, is GAGVSQSPSNKVTEKGKDVELRCDPISGHTALYWYRQSLGQGLEFLIYFQGNSAPDKSGLPSDRFSAERTGGSVSTLTIQRTQQEDSAVYLCASSWGGTQQETQYFGPGTRLLVL.

This clonotype was observed at least ten times. The V gene is TRBV5-1, the J gene TRBJ2-7; 11 bases line up with TRBD2. Per the germline V gene, CDR1 is SGHRS and CDR2 is YFSETQ. V was pared by 2 bases and J by 4 bases, with 5 bases of the junction left unmatched. The CDR3 runs 15 residues. The CDR3 sequence is CASSLLAGEVYEQYF. The CDR3 DNA reads TGCGCCAGCAGCTTACTAGCGGGAGAGGTGTACGAGCAGTACTTC.

This clonotype was picked up a small number of times. The chain is built from TRBV28 and TRBJ2-4; no definite D call. The germline V gene encodes CDR1 MDHEN and CDR2 SYDVKM. Trimming shortened V by 5 bases and J by 3 bases, and 14 bases separated the two germline ends. The CDR3 is 15 residues long. CDR3 protein: CASSLLGVSKNIQYF. In DNA, the CDR3 is TGTGCCAGCAGTCTTTTAGGTGTAAGCAAAAACATTCAGTACTTC.

Ten or more counts support this clonotype. CDR3 in amino acids: CASSLVVPGGTGELFF. DNA for the CDR3: TGTGCCAGCAGCTTAGTGGTTCCGGGGGGCACCGGGGAGCTGTTTTTT. The J gene is TRBJ2-2, the V gene TRBV13; 7 nucleotides align to TRBD2. V dropped 1 base and J dropped 4; count of bases not matched to a gene: 6. This CDR3 region has 16 residues. Looked up from germline, CDR1 is PRHDT and CDR2 is FYEKMQ (reference sequence).

This chain joins TRBV3-1 and TRBJ1-2; D is ambiguous. This CDR3 has 14 amino acids. Trimming stripped 4 bases from V and 3 bases from J, with 12 bases between. Germline CDR1 is LGHDT and CDR2 is YNNKEL (reference sequence). The CDR3 coding sequence is TGTGCCAGCAGCCCCCCACTGAACCACTATGGCTACACCTTC. Translating gives CASSPPLNHYGYTF.

This clonotype occurred many times. The junction shows a germline mismatch at one end, possibly a read error. J is TRBJ2-5 and V is TRBV2; perhaps TRBD2 as D (6 bases). CDR1 is SNHLY, CDR2 FYNNEI, per germline. The CDR3 is made up of 14 amino acids. CDR3 nucleotides: TGTGCTAGCAGTGTTAGGACTACTAAAGAGACCCAGTACTTC. Protein: CASSVRTTKETQYF.

CDR3 loop: CASSQAPTNPTEAFF. The CDR3 nucleotides are TGTGCCAGCAGCCAAGCGCCCACGAACCCCACTGAAGCTTTCTTT. The V call is TRBV4-2, the J call TRBJ1-1; D unclear. This CDR3 region has 15 residues. The ends were cut back, 1 base at V and 4 bases at J, with 13 bases in the middle. CDR1 and CDR2 (germline): LGHNA, YNFKEQ.

This clonotype was found a few times. The chain links TRBV5-6 to TRBJ2-4; 11 bases are shared with TRBD1. The CDR3 extends over 17 amino acids. Germline CDR1 is SGHDT and CDR2 is YYEEEE. Trimming at V came to 0 bases and at J to 3 bases, leaving 5 bases not matched to a gene. DNA for the CDR3: TGTGCCAGCAGCTTGGGGTGGACAGGGGGCTACAAAAACATTCAGTACTTC. It translates to CASSLGWTGGYKNIQYF.

This clonotype has at least ten counts. The chain recombines TRBV11-2 with TRBJ1-6; a weak D match, TRBD1 (6 bases). The CDR3 sequence is 17 residues long. Germline V CDR1 and CDR2: SGHAT, FQNNGV. V was clipped by 5 bases and J by 2 bases, with 16 bases between them. The CDR3 DNA follows: TGTGCCAGCAGCCCTGGGGGGCCCAGGCCCTATAATTCACCCCTCCACTTT. Amino acid sequence: CASSPGGPRPYNSPLHF. The whole variable domain, remainder taken from reference TRBV11-2 and TRBJ1-6, is EAGVAQSPRYKIIEKRQSVAFWCNPISGHATLYWYQQILGQGPKLLIQFQNNGVVDDSQLPKDRFSAERLKGVDSTLKIQPAKLEDSAVYLCASSPGGPRPYNSPLHFGNGTRLTVT.

This clonotype was found a few times. A single base separates this from a much larger clone, so it may be a read error. The rearrangement joins TRBV12-3 or TRBV12-4 to TRBJ1-1; D is undetermined. Trimming cost V 5 bases and J 3 bases, with 19 bases left between them. This CDR3 region has 16 residues. CDR3 loop: CASSLEKYSRDTEAFF. In DNA, the CDR3 is TGTGCCAGCAGTCTCGAAAAGTACAGCCGGGACACTGAAGCTTTCTTT.

This clonotype was recorded at least ten times. This chain links TRBV20-1 with TRBJ2-7; weak D call: TRBD2 (5 bases). The CDR3 loop spans 13 amino acids. The ends were cut back, 7 bases at V and 5 bases at J, with 18 bases in the middle. Germline-derived CDR1 and CDR2 are DFQATT and SNEGSKA (reference sequence). The CDR3 nucleotides are TGCAGTGTCTTGGCGGGTAATACAGACGAGCAGTACTTC. Residues: CSVLAGNTDEQYF.